Sequencing of this T cell receptor beta chain was carried out in a study of OX40 agonist ivuxolimab in advanced cancers. The CDR3 runs 15 residues. Per the germline V gene, CDR1 is MNHNS and CDR2 is SASEGT. Trimming at V came to 7 bases and at J to 0 bases, leaving 9 bases not matched to a gene. Data came from immunoSEQ multiplex PCR; TCRdb stores just in-frame clones and leaves some out. The data contain 99,000 or so clones, 95% to 97% of them singletons. The sequencing used CD4+ or CD8+ T cells sorted from blood, collected in a trial of the OX40 agonist ivuxolimab. The chain links TRBV6-1 to TRBJ2-7, with 7 bases lining up with TRBD2. The sequence was obtained from an adult with an advanced solid tumor such as melanoma, head and neck, liver or kidney cancer. CDR3 in DNA: TGTGCCAGCACCACAGAGGGCGGGAGCTCCTACGAGCAGTACTTC. Translating it yields CASTTEGGSSYEQYF.